This T cell receptor (beta chain) originates from a study of blood T cell repertoires in COVID-19. V gave up 5 bases and J gave up 2 bases, with 8 bases separating them. CDR3 length equals 13 residues. Germline V gene data show CDR1 as SGHTA and CDR2 as FQGNSA. Symptom resolution, clearance, or two negative PCRs marked the recovered donors of Cohort 3. TCRdb's copy holds only in-frame clones and misses some; the assay was immunoSEQ multiplex PCR. The sample consists of roughly 270,000 clones, roughly 85% of them appearing once. The rearrangement joins TRBV7-2 to TRBJ2-3; D gene ambiguous. This receptor was taken from a woman aged 45-60 years who had recovered from COVID-19. Specimen: PBMCs or T cells enriched from blood (not recorded which). The CDR3 DNA reads as TGTGCCAGCAGCCCCGGTCTCACAGATACGCAGTATTTT. It encodes CASSPGLTDTQYF.